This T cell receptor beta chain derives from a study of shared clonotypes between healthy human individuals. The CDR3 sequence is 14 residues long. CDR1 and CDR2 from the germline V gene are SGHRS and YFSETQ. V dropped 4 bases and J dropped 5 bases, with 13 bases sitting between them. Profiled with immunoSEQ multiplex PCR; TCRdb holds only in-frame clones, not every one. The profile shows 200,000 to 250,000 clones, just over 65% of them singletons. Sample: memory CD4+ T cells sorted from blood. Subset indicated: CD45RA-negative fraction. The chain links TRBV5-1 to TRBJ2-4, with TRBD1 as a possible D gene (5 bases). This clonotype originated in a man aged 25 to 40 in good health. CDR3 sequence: CASSKDTGENIQYF. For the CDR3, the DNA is TGCGCCAGCAGCAAGGACACCGGTGAAAACATTCAGTACTTC.